The next 25 T cell receptor beta chains were all read from a single sample in a study of post-analysis software for immune sequencing data. Study results and limitations: Five or six TRBV segments were significantly more frequent in patients than in controls. TRBV5-6, TRBV5-1 and TRBV20-1 were among these segments.

No antigen has been assigned to these receptors. TCR beta cDNA libraries included unique molecular identifiers. TCRdb re-called the PCR reads with MiXCR, one entry per CDR3 protein. The sample shows fewer than 600,000 distinct CDR3 sequences, 40% to 55% of them seen only once. Sequencing used blood. These receptors were taken from a girl aged 10 to 17 with multiple sclerosis.

This chain uses TRBV6-6 with TRBJ2-7; TRBD1 agrees at 7 bases. This CDR3 has 17 amino acids. Trimming removed 2 bases from V and 3 bases from J; junction bases left unmatched: 13. Germline loops: CDR1 MNHNY, CDR2 SVGAGI (reference sequence). The CDR3 DNA sequence: TGTGCCAGCAGTTACGACACCTTCTTACAGGGGAACTACGAGCAGTACTTC. Its protein product is CASSYDTFLQGNYEQYF.

The V gene is TRBV7-2, the J gene TRBJ2-7; 14 positions agree with TRBD2. J was trimmed by 6 bases and V by 5 bases; bases with no gene match: 9. Germline V CDR1 and CDR2: SGHTA, FQGNSA. The length of the CDR3 is 16 residues. CDR3 loop: CASSTGGLAGVGEQYF. CDR3 coding DNA: TGTGCCAGCAGCACTGGGGGACTAGCGGGAGTCGGCGAGCAGTACTTC.

V is TRBV20-1 and J is TRBJ1-6; D gene unclear. Trimming took off 0 bases at V and 5 bases at J, with 11 bases between the two ends. CDR3 length equals 15 residues. Germline assignment: CDR1 DFQATT and CDR2 SNEGSKA (reference sequence). CDR3 coding DNA: TGCAGTGCTAGAGATATCTACTGGGATAATTCACCCCTCCACTTT. This gives the protein CSARDIYWDNSPLHF.

This clonotype was seen once. This rearrangement joins TRBV7-9 to TRBJ2-5; a weak D match, TRBD2 (6 bases). The CDR3 sequence is 14 residues long. Germline V gene sequence: CDR1 SEHNR, CDR2 FQNEAQ (reference sequence). V dropped 1 base and J dropped 3 bases, with 9 bases sitting between them. The CDR3 loop reads CASSLGLVEETQYF. Written as DNA, the CDR3 is TGTGCCAGCAGCTTAGGACTAGTCGAAGAGACCCAGTACTTC. Complete variable domain (other parts from reference TRBV7-9 and TRBJ2-5): DTGVSQNPRHKITKRGQNVTFRCDPISEHNRLYWYRQTLGQGPEFLTYFQNEAQLEKSRLLSDRFSAERPKGSFSTLEIQRTEQGDSAMYLCASSLGLVEETQYFGPGTRLLVL.

The CDR3 loop is CASSQDIYVSSGSYNEQFF. CDR3 nucleotide sequence: TGTGCCAGCAGCCAAGATATCTACGTGTCTAGCGGCTCCTACAATGAGCAGTTCTTC. This chain uses TRBV3-1 with TRBJ2-1, with TRBD2 identical over 7 bases. Germline values: CDR1 LGHDT, CDR2 YNNKEL (reference sequence). The CDR3 has 19 amino acids. Trimming removed 0 bases from V and 0 bases from J; junction bases left unmatched: 11.

V usage is TRBV7-2 and J usage is TRBJ2-7; 10 nucleotides line up with TRBD2. The CDR3 is 16 amino acids. V lost 0 bases and J lost 2; bases outside the gene matches: 4. Germline-derived CDR1 and CDR2 are SGHTA and FQGNSA. The CDR3 DNA sequence: TGTGCCAGCAGCTTAGCGGGAGCGGGAGGGACCTACGAGCAGTACTTC. Translating it yields CASSLAGAGGTYEQYF.

This clonotype was found a few times. The rearrangement links TRBV6-6 to TRBJ2-5, with 8 nucleotides matching TRBD1. This CDR3 is built from 16 residues. Germline V CDR1 and CDR2: MNHNY, SVGAGI (reference sequence). Germline trimming cut 3 bases from V and 4 bases from J; bases unmatched to any gene: 10. The CDR3 DNA follows: TGTGCCAGCAGTTATGCGAGACAGGGGTTGTCAGAGACCCAGTACTTC. This translates into CASSYARQGLSETQYF.

The chain uses TRBV9 and TRBJ2-3, with TRBD2 matching 16 bases. Unmatched junction bases numbered 11, after V lost 1 base and J lost 6 bases. In germline, CDR1 is SGDLS, CDR2 YYNGEE. This CDR3 is 19 amino acids long. The CDR3 nucleotides are TGTGCCAGCAGCGTATCGGGGACTAGCGGGAGGGCCTGGACGGATACGCAGTATTTT. As protein: CASSVSGTSGRAWTDTQYF.

This clonotype was detected once. The V and J genes are TRBV7-2 and TRBJ2-5; no clear D. Looked up from germline, CDR1 is SGHTA and CDR2 is FQGNSA. Trimming shortened V by 3 bases and J by 5 bases, and 10 bases separated the two germline ends. The CDR3 covers 13 residues. The CDR3 reads CASSFGPTETQYF. CDR3 DNA: TGTGCCAGCAGCTTCGGGCCCACGGAGACCCAGTACTTC.

The J gene is TRBJ2-7, the V gene TRBV12-5; D remains ambiguous. This CDR3 spans 16 amino acids. V shed 5 bases and J shed 2 bases, with 19 bases lying between them. Germline V CDR1 and CDR2: LGHNT, FRNRAP. This chain's CDR3 is CASGPAMVRPTYEQYF. The CDR3 nucleotides read TGTGCTAGTGGTCCCGCAATGGTACGGCCTACCTACGAGCAGTACTTC.

V is TRBV7-9 and J is TRBJ2-7, with TRBD2 as a possible D gene (5 bases). Trimming removed 1 base from V and 2 bases from J, with 15 bases in between. The length of the CDR3 is 16 residues. Per the germline V gene, CDR1 is SEHNR and CDR2 is FQNEAQ (reference sequence). CDR3 coding DNA: TGTGCCAGCAGCTTAGATAGACTAACCGGTACCTACGAGCAGTACTTC. Translating gives CASSLDRLTGTYEQYF.

This chain joins TRBV20-1 and TRBJ2-4; tentative D call: TRBD1 (6 bases). The CDR3 extends over 15 amino acids. Germline V gene data show CDR1 as DFQATT and CDR2 as SNEGSKA (reference sequence). Trimming stripped 3 bases from V and 0 bases from J, with 12 bases between. The CDR3 sequence is CSASSQGLAKNIQYF. The CDR3 bases are TGCAGTGCTAGTAGTCAGGGGCTAGCCAAAAACATTCAGTACTTC.

The rearrangement uses TRBV7-2 and TRBJ2-5, with D possibly TRBD1 on 5 matching bases. With 5 bases removed from V and 1 base from J, the gap between germline ends came to 8 bases. The CDR3 length is 13 residues. CDR1 is SGHTA, CDR2 FQGNSA, per germline. In DNA form, the CDR3 reads TGTGCCAGCAGCGGACATTCCCAAGAGACCCAGTACTTC. It is translated as CASSGHSQETQYF.

The V gene is TRBV7-8, the J gene TRBJ2-1, with 8 bases that match TRBD2. The V and J ends lost 5 bases and 9 bases, in that order; junction bases with no gene match: 9. Germline-derived CDR1 and CDR2 are SGHVS and FQNEAQ. The CDR3 sequence is 14 residues long. CDR3 DNA: TGTGCCAGCAGCCTTGGTAGCGGGACTTTTGAGCAGTTCTTC. Translating gives CASSLGSGTFEQFF. The whole variable domain, remainder taken from reference TRBV7-8 and TRBJ2-1, is GAGVSQSPRYKVAKRGQDVALRCDPISGHVSLFWYQQALGQGPEFLTYFQNEAQLDKSGLPSDRFFAERPEGSVSTLKIQRTQQEDSAVYLCASSLGSGTFEQFFGPGTRLTVL.

The chain combines TRBV20-1 with TRBJ2-7, with D possibly matching TRBD2 (5 bases). This CDR3 is built from 10 residues. Looked up from germline, CDR1 is DFQATT and CDR2 is SNEGSKA (reference sequence). V lost 6 bases, J lost 6 bases, and 9 bases lay in between. The CDR3 reads CSAGVGEQYF. The DNA for the CDR3 is TGCAGTGCGGGAGTTGGCGAGCAGTACTTC.

The CDR3 sequence is CASSVESGDRETQYF. DNA of the CDR3: TGTGCCAGCAGCGTAGAGTCAGGGGATCGGGAGACCCAGTACTTC. This chain links TRBV9 with TRBJ2-5; D is perhaps TRBD1 (6 bases). Trimming took off 0 bases at V and 5 bases at J, with 14 bases between the two ends. The CDR3 covers 15 residues. CDR1 is SGDLS and CDR2 is YYNGEE in the germline V gene.

In its sample, this clonotype was seen a few times. J is TRBJ2-1 and V is TRBV5-6; TRBD2 matches at 7 bases. This CDR3 comprises 16 residues. Trimming at V came to 4 bases and at J to 8 bases, leaving 15 bases not matched to a gene. Germline V gene lookup returns CDR1 SGHDT and CDR2 YYEEEE. DNA of the CDR3: TGTGCCAGCAGCCCTCCTTTGGGAGGGCCGAGGGATGAGCAGTTCTTC. Its translation: CASSPPLGGPRDEQFF.

In regard to this clonotype: Its ends do not fully match the called genes, so a read error is possible. This chain links TRBV9 with TRBJ2-1, with D unclear. CDR3 size: 11 residues. Germline-derived CDR1 and CDR2 are SGDLS and YYNGEE. Here the CDR3 DNA reads TGTGCCAGCAACGTAGGACGGGAGCAGTTCTTC. It is translated as CASNVGREQFF.

This clonotype appeared a few times. This chain joins TRBV4-1 and TRBJ2-7; 8 bases fit TRBD2. Germline-derived CDR1 and CDR2 are MGHRA and YSYEKL. The CDR3 consists of 15 residues. J gave up 6 bases and V 0 bases, and 7 bases lay outside the gene matches. The CDR3 coding sequence is TGCGCCAGCAGCCAAGAGTCCAGCGGGAGTTCCGAGCAGTACTTC. Its protein product is CASSQESSGSSEQYF.

CDR3 residues: CASRRQGLTETQYF. In nucleotides, the CDR3 is TGTGCCAGCAGGAGGCAGGGTTTAACGGAGACCCAGTACTTC. The rearrangement joins TRBV12-3 or TRBV12-4 to TRBJ2-5; tentative D call: TRBD1 (5 bases). V lost 6 bases and J 5 bases, leaving 16 bases between the germline ends. CDR3 length: 14 amino acids.

V gene TRBV2 combines with J gene TRBJ1-4; TRBD1 agrees at 9 bases. The CDR3 length is 14 residues. Looked up from germline, CDR1 is SNHLY and CDR2 is FYNNEI. V trimming: 6 bases; J trimming: 7 bases; junction bases outside the gene matches: 6. The CDR3 DNA is TGTGCCAGCAGCACAGGGGGCCCGGGTGAAAAACTGTTTTTT. Translating it yields CASSTGGPGEKLFF. Supplemented by reference TRBV2 and TRBJ1-4, the full variable domain reads EPEVTQTPSHQVTQMGQEVILRCVPISNHLYFYWYRQILGQKVEFLVSFYNNEISEKSEIFDDQFSVERPDGSNFTLKIRSTKLEDSAMYFCASSTGGPGEKLFFGSGTQLSVL.

A few counts support this clonotype. The CDR3 sequence: CASSRLAGGTHNEQFF. CDR3 nucleotides: TGTGCCAGCAGTCGACTAGCGGGAGGGACCCACAATGAGCAGTTCTTC. V is TRBV28 and J is TRBJ2-1, with 14 bases aligning to TRBD2. This CDR3 is 16 amino acids long. From germline, CDR1 is MDHEN and CDR2 SYDVKM. The V segment lost 5 bases and the J segment 5 bases; nucleotides outside the gene matches: 5.

This clonotype was recorded once. CDR3 in amino acids: CASSSDNYNEQFF. The CDR3 DNA reads TGTGCCAGCAGCTCCGACAACTACAATGAGCAGTTCTTC. V usage is TRBV7-3 and J usage is TRBJ2-1; D unresolved. CDR3 length equals 13 residues. Per germline, CDR1 SGHTA and CDR2 FQGTGA. Trimming left V 4 bases short and J 3 bases short, with 7 bases between.

In DNA form, the CDR3 reads TGTGCCAGCAGTTTGGTCCCTGAGGCAGCCTACACCTTC. It is translated as CASSLVPEAAYTF. The chain has TRBV12-3 or TRBV12-4 and TRBJ1-2; no clear D. The length of the CDR3 is 13 residues. V was pared by 3 bases and J by 10 bases, with 15 bases between.

This clonotype was observed a handful of times. This sequence joins TRBV11-3 and TRBJ2-3; the match to TRBD2 covers 8 bases. The CDR3 covers 13 residues. The trim removed 3 bases at V and 4 bases at J, leaving 0 bases unmatched. Looked up from germline, CDR1 is SGHNT and CDR2 is YENEEA. The CDR3 loop is CASSLGLADTQYF. Here the CDR3 DNA reads TGTGCCAGCAGCTTGGGACTAGCAGATACGCAGTATTTT.